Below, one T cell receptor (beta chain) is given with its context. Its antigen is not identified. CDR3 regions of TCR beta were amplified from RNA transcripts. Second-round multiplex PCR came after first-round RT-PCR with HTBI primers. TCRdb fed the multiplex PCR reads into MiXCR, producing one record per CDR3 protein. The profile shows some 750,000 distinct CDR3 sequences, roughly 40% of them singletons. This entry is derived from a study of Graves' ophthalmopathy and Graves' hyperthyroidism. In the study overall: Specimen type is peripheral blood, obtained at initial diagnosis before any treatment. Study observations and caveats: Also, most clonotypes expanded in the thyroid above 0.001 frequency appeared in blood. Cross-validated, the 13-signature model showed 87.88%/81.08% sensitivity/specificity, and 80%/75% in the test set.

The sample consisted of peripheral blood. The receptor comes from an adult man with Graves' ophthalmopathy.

The CDR3 DNA sequence: TGTGCCAGCAGCGTAGGGAGGGGGACCTACGAGCAGTACTTC. Translation gives CASSVGRGTYEQYF. V usage is TRBV9 and J usage is TRBJ2-7; D is perhaps TRBD1 or TRBD2 (6 bases each). CDR3 length equals 14 residues. V lost 0 bases and J lost 2, with 9 bases in between. Germline V lookup: CDR1 SGDLS, CDR2 YYNGEE.